Below are 16 T cell receptor beta chains sequenced from a single sample in a study of blood T cell repertoires in COVID-19. Profiling relied on immunoSEQ multiplex PCR, and the TCRdb table lists in-frame clones only, not all of them. The table includes 270,000 or so clones, 70% to 90% detected once. Sequencing used peripheral blood. The receptor source for this set is a woman between 25 and 40 years old with COVID-19, enrolled during active disease.

This clone appeared a few times. CDR3 sequence reads: CASSPDRGFNYGYTF. The CDR3 DNA follows: TGTGCCAGCAGTCCCGACAGGGGCTTCAACTATGGCTACACCTTC. The V and J genes are TRBV6-5 and TRBJ1-2, with TRBD1 matching 8 bases. The junction had 7 bases not matched to a gene; V was cut back by 5 bases and J by 2 bases. CDR1 is MNHEY and CDR2 is SVGAGI in the germline V gene. CDR3 size: 15 residues.

The J gene is TRBJ2-5, the V gene TRBV5-4; 12 nucleotides agree with TRBD2. The CDR3 spans 16 residues. CDR1 is SGHNT, CDR2 YYREEE, per germline (reference sequence). The V segment lost 3 bases and the J segment 2 bases; nucleotides outside the gene matches: 5. In nucleotides, the CDR3 is TGTGCCAGCAGCTCGGGACTAGCGGGCACTCAAGAGACCCAGTACTTC. The encoded protein is CASSSGLAGTQETQYF.

There are a few counts of this clone. V usage is TRBV2 and J usage is TRBJ1-5, with D possibly TRBD1 on 5 matching bases. The germline V and J ends were trimmed by 6 bases and 6 bases, with 18 bases remaining between them. The CDR3 has 15 amino acids. Germline assignment: CDR1 SNHLY and CDR2 FYNNEI. In DNA, the CDR3 is TGTGCCAGCAGCCCTTCCCTGGGGCGCGGTCAGCCCCAGCATTTT. Its protein product is CASSPSLGRGQPQHF.

Comment on this clone: One end of the junction fails to match germline, which may point to a read error. The CDR3 coding sequence is TGCGCCAGCAGCTTGGCCGGGTCACTCAAAGGACTAGCAGCATTC. Its translation is CASSLAGSLKGLAAF. V usage is TRBV5-1 and J usage is TRBJ2-7; the match to TRBD2 covers 8 bases. CDR1 and CDR2 from the germline V gene are SGHRS and YFSETQ. The CDR3 spans 15 residues.

The J gene is TRBJ2-2, the V gene TRBV27, with a weak D call TRBD2 (7 bases). The length of the CDR3 is 16 residues. With 6 bases removed from V and 5 bases from J, the gap between germline ends came to 19 bases. Germline V gives CDR1 MNHEY, CDR2 SMNVEV (reference sequence). The CDR3 protein is CASRASGGPATGELFF. The CDR3 coding sequence is TGTGCCAGCAGGGCATCCGGGGGGCCGGCTACCGGGGAGCTGTTTTTT.

This clone turned up a few times. V is TRBV5-1 and J is TRBJ1-5; D might be TRBD1 (6 bases). The CDR3 totals 15 residues. The germline V gene has CDR1 SGHRS and CDR2 YFSETQ. The ends were cut back, 5 bases at V and 9 bases at J, with 21 bases in the middle. The CDR3 nucleotides are TGCGCCAGCAGTCCATCCCCAGGGGCCGGTTCGCCCCAGCATTTT. This encodes CASSPSPGAGSPQHF. The complete variable domain, with remaining parts taken from reference TRBV5-1 and TRBJ1-5, reads KAGVTQTPRYLIKTRGQQVTLSCSPISGHRSVSWYQQTPGQGLQFLFEYFSETQRNKGNFPGRFSGRQFSNSRSEMNVSTLELGDSALYLCASSPSPGAGSPQHFGDGTRLSIL.

The genes are TRBV6-5 and TRBJ2-4, with D tentatively TRBD1 (6 bases). CDR1 MNHEY and CDR2 SVGAGI come from the germline V gene. V lost 6 bases to trimming and J lost 8 bases, with 8 bases between them. The CDR3 length is 11 residues. The CDR3: CASRNRDIQYF. The DNA for the CDR3 is TGTGCCAGCAGAAACAGGGACATTCAGTACTTC.

V and J are TRBV7-9 and TRBJ2-2; 13 bases agree with TRBD2. Looked up from germline, CDR1 is SEHNR and CDR2 is FQNEAQ (reference sequence). CDR3 length: 18 amino acids. With V trimmed by 7 bases and J by 7 bases, 15 bases remained unmatched. The CDR3 DNA sequence: TGTGCCAGCACCCCCTGGGAAACGACTAGCGGGGGGCTCGGGGAGCTGTTTTTT. The encoded protein is CASTPWETTSGGLGELFF.

The chain recombines TRBV11-2 with TRBJ2-5; a weak D match, TRBD2 (5 bases). CDR1 is SGHAT and CDR2 is FQNNGV in the germline V gene. Between the trimmed V and J ends, which lost 3 bases and 4 bases, there was a span of 12 bases. There are 14 residues in the CDR3. CDR3 in amino acids: CASSFSFAGETQYF. The CDR3 DNA reads TGTGCCAGCAGCTTTTCGTTTGCGGGAGAGACCCAGTACTTC.

The chain is built from TRBV24-1 and TRBJ1-5; 12 positions agree with TRBD1. Trimming took 4 bases from V and 2 from J; bases not matched to a gene: 2. The V gene's germline CDR1 is KGHDR and CDR2 SFDVKD. The CDR3 is 16 amino acids. The CDR3 DNA reads as TGTGCCACCAGTGACGGGACAGGGGGCGGCAATCAGCCCCAGCATTTT. This gives the protein CATSDGTGGGNQPQHF.

The chain uses TRBV4-1 and TRBJ2-3; no clear D gene. CDR1 and CDR2 from the germline V gene are MGHRA and YSYEKL. V was trimmed by 2 bases and J by 6 bases, leaving 12 bases between them. This CDR3 is built from 14 residues. The CDR3 DNA reads as TGCGCCAGCAGCCAATCTCAAATAGAGGATACGCAGTATTTT. Amino acids: CASSQSQIEDTQYF.

The chain links TRBV5-1 to TRBJ2-7, with 9 bases identical to TRBD1. Germline CDR1 and CDR2: SGHRS and YFSETQ. The CDR3 covers 15 residues. V lost 1 base and J lost 4; bases outside the gene matches: 6. In DNA form, the CDR3 reads TGCGCCAGCAGCTTGTGGACAGGGGTGGGATACGAGCAGTACTTC. Translation: CASSLWTGVGYEQYF.

The chain employs TRBV6-5 and TRBJ2-1; TRBD1 matches at 9 bases. Germline V CDR1 and CDR2: MNHEY, SVGAGI. V shed 6 bases and J 8 bases; nucleotides not matched to a gene: 8. There are 14 residues in the CDR3. This chain's CDR3 is CASRKGQGYYEQFF. The DNA for the CDR3 is TGTGCCAGCAGGAAAGGACAGGGGTACTATGAGCAGTTCTTC.

The rearrangement uses TRBV9 and TRBJ1-5; a weak D match, TRBD1 (6 bases). The CDR3 is 20 residues long. Trimming cost V 0 bases and J 4 bases, with 26 bases left between them. Looked up from germline, CDR1 is SGDLS and CDR2 is YYNGEE. CDR3 sequence reads: CASSVASGGHWEEVNQPQHF. CDR3 sequence (DNA): TGTGCCAGCAGCGTAGCTTCGGGGGGACATTGGGAAGAGGTTAATCAGCCCCAGCATTTT.

This chain joins TRBV5-1 and TRBJ2-1; 7 bases fit TRBD1. This CDR3 has 16 amino acids. Germline values: CDR1 SGHRS, CDR2 YFSETQ. V trimming: 2 bases; J trimming: 5 bases; junction bases outside the gene matches: 10. CDR3 sequence reads: CASSLNPGQRNNEQFF. CDR3 nucleotides: TGCGCCAGCAGCTTAAACCCGGGACAGAGAAACAATGAGCAGTTCTTC.

V usage is TRBV11-2 and J usage is TRBJ2-1; TRBD2 aligns across 7 bases. V lost 5 bases to trimming and J lost 0 bases; unmatched junction nucleotides: 4. This CDR3 has 15 amino acids. CDR1 is SGHAT, CDR2 FQNNGV, per germline. The CDR3 sequence is CASSLGGGSYNEQFF. CDR3 nucleotides: TGTGCCAGCAGCCTGGGGGGGGGCTCCTACAATGAGCAGTTCTTC. The whole variable domain, remainder taken from reference TRBV11-2 and TRBJ2-1, is EAGVAQSPRYKIIEKRQSVAFWCNPISGHATLYWYQQILGQGPKLLIQFQNNGVVDDSQLPKDRFSAERLKGVDSTLKIQPAKLEDSAVYLCASSLGGGSYNEQFFGPGTRLTVL.